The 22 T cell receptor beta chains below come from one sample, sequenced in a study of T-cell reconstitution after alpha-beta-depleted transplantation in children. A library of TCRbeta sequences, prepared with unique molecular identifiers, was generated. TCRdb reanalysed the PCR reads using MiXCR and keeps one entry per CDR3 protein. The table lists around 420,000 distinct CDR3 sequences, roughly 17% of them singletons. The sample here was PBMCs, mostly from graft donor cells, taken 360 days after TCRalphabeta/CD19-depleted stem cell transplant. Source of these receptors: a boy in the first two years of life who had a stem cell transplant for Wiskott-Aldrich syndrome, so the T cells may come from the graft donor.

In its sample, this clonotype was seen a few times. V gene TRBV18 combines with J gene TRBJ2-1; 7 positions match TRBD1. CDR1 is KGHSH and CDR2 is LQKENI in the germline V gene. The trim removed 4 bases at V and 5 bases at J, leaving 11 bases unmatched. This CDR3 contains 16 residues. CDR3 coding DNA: TGTGCCAGCTCACGACCGACAGGGAAGGGTCACAATGAGCAGTTCTTC. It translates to CASSRPTGKGHNEQFF.

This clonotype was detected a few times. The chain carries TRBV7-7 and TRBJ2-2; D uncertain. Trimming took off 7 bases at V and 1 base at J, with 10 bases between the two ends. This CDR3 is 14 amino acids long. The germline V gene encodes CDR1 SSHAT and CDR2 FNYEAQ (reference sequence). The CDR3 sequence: CASTRNQNTGELFF. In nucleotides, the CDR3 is TGTGCCAGCACCAGGAATCAGAACACCGGGGAGCTGTTTTTT.

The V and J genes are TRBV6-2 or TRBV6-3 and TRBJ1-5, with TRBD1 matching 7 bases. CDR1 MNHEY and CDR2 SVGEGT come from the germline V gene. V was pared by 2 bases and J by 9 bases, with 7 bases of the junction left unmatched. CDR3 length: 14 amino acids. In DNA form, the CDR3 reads TGTGCCAGCAGTTACGGGGGGACAGATCGGCCCCAGCATTTT. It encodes CASSYGGTDRPQHF.

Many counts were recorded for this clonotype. The DNA of the CDR3 is TGTGCCAGCAGCCAAGTGGACAGGGCTACAGGTGAGCAGTTCTTC. This sequence encodes CASSQVDRATGEQFF. V and J are TRBV3-1 and TRBJ2-1; 8 bases are shared with TRBD1. The ends lost 1 base at V and 9 bases at J; junction bases unmatched: 8. This CDR3 is 15 amino acids long. Per germline, CDR1 LGHDT and CDR2 YNNKEL (reference sequence).

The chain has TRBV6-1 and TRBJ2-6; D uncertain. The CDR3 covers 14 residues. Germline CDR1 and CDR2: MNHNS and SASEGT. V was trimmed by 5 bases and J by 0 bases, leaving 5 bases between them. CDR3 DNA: TGTGCCAGCAGTCAGAACTCTGGGGCCAACGTCCTGACTTTC. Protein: CASSQNSGANVLTF.

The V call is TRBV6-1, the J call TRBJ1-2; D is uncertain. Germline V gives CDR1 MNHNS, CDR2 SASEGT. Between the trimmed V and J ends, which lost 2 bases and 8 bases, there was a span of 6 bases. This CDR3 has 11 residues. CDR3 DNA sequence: TGTGCCAGCAGTGAACCAGTGGGCTACACCTTC. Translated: CASSEPVGYTF.

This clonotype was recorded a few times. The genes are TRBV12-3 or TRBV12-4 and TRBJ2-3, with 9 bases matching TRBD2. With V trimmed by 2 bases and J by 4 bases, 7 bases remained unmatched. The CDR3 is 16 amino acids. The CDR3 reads CASSLRGLAPADTQYF. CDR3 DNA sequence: TGTGCCAGCAGTTTAAGGGGACTAGCACCCGCAGATACGCAGTATTTT.

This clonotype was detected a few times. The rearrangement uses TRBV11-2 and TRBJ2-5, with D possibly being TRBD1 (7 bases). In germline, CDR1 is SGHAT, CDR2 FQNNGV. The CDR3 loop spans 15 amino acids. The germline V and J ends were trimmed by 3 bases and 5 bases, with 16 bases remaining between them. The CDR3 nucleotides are TGTGCCAGCAGCTTCGAACAGGGGAGGTCGGAGACCCAGTACTTC. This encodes CASSFEQGRSETQYF. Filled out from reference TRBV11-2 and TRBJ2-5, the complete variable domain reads EAGVAQSPRYKIIEKRQSVAFWCNPISGHATLYWYQQILGQGPKLLIQFQNNGVVDDSQLPKDRFSAERLKGVDSTLKIQPAKLEDSAVYLCASSFEQGRSETQYFGPGTRLLVL.

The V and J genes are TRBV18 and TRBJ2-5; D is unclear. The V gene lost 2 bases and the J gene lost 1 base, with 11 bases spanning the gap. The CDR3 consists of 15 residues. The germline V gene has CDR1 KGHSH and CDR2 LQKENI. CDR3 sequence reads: CASSPIIGSQETQYF. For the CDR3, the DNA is TGTGCCAGCTCACCAATCATAGGATCCCAAGAGACCCAGTACTTC.

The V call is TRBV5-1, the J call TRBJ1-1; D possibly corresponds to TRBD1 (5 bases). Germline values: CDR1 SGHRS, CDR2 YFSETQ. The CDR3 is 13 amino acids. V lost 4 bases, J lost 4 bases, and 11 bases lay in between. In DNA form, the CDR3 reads TGCGCCAGCAGCGCCCCAGGGCGCACTGAAGCTTTCTTT. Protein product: CASSAPGRTEAFF. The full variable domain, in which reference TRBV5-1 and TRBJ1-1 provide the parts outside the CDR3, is KAGVTQTPRYLIKTRGQQVTLSCSPISGHRSVSWYQQTPGQGLQFLFEYFSETQRNKGNFPGRFSGRQFSNSRSEMNVSTLELGDSALYLCASSAPGRTEAFFGQGTRLTVV.

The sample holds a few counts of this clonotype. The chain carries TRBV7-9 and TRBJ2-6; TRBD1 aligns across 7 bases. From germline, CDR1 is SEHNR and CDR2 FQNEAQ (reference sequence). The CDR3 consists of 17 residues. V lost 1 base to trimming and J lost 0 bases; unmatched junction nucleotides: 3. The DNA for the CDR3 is TGTGCCAGCAGCTTAGAAGGGGGCGCCTCTGGGGCCAACGTCCTGACTTTC. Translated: CASSLEGGASGANVLTF. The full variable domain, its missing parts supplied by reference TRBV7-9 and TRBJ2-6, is DTGVSQNPRHKITKRGQNVTFRCDPISEHNRLYWYRQTLGQGPEFLTYFQNEAQLEKSRLLSDRFSAERPKGSFSTLEIQRTEQGDSAMYLCASSLEGGASGANVLTFGAGSRLTVL.

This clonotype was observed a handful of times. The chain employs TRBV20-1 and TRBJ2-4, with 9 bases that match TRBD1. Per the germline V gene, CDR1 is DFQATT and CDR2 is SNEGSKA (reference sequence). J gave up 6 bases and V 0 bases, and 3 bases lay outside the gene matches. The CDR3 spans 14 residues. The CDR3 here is CSAREGTGTNIQYF. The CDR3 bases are TGCAGTGCTAGAGAAGGGACAGGGACAAACATTCAGTACTTC.

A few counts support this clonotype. The chain's CDR3 is CASTKRCTGELFF. As DNA, the CDR3 is TGTGCCAGCACCAAACGGTGCACCGGGGAGCTGTTTTTT. The rearrangement uses TRBV6-1 and TRBJ2-2; no definite D call. Germline V gives CDR1 MNHNS, CDR2 SASEGT. Trimming cost V 7 bases and J 4 bases, with 10 bases left between them. The CDR3 loop spans 13 amino acids.

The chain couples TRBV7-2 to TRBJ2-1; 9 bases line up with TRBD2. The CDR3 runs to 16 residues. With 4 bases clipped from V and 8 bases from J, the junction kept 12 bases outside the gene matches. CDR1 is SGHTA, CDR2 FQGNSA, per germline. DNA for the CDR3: TGTGCCAGCAGCTCCGATTTCGGGACTAGCCTTTATGAGCAGTTCTTC. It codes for CASSSDFGTSLYEQFF.

CDR3 nucleotides: TGTGCCAGCAGCTTGGCCGATAGGGGAGCAGATACGCAGTATTTT. It yields the protein CASSLADRGADTQYF. The chain has TRBV5-6 and TRBJ2-3, with D perhaps matching TRBD1 or TRBD2 (5 bases each). CDR3 length: 15 residues. Germline CDR1 and CDR2: SGHDT and YYEEEE. V was shortened by 0 bases and J by 4 bases, with 12 bases between the two germline ends. Using reference TRBV5-6 and TRBJ2-3 for the parts outside the CDR3, the full variable domain is DAGVTQSPTHLIKTRGQQVTLRCSPKSGHDTVSWYQQALGQGPQFIFQYYEEEERQRGNFPDRFSGHQFPNYSSELNVNALLLGDSALYLCASSLADRGADTQYFGPGTRLTVL.

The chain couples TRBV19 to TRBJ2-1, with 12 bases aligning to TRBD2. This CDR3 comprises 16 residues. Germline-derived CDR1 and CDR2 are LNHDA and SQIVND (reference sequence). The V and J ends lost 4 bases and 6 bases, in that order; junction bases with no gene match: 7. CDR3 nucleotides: TGTGCCAGTAGTACCTTTGGACTAGCGGGATTCAATGAGCAGTTCTTC. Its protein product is CASSTFGLAGFNEQFF.

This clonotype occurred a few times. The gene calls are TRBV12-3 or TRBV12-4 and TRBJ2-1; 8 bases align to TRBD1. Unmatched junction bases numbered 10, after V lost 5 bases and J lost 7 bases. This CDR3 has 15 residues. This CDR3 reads CASSPPWTGSNEQFF. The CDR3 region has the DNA TGTGCCAGCAGTCCCCCGTGGACAGGGAGTAATGAGCAGTTCTTC.

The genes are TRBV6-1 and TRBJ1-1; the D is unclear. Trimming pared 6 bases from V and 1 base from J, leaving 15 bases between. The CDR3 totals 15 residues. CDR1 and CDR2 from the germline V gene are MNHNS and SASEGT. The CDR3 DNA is TGTGCCAGCAGCCCCCAGGCTGGCGGGAACACTGAAGCTTTCTTT. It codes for CASSPQAGGNTEAFF.

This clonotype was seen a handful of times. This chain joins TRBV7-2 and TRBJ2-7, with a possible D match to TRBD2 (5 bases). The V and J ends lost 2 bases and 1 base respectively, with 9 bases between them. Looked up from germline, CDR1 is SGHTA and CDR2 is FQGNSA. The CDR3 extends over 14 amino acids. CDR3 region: CASSLRRLSYEQYF. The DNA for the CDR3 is TGTGCCAGCAGCTTACGGCGACTATCCTACGAGCAGTACTTC.

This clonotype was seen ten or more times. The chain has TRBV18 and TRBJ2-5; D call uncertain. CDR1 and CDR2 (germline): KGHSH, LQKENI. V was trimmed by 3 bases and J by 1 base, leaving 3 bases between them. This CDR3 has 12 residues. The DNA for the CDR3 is TGTGCCAGCTCACCTGGCCAAGAGACCCAGTACTTC. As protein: CASSPGQETQYF.

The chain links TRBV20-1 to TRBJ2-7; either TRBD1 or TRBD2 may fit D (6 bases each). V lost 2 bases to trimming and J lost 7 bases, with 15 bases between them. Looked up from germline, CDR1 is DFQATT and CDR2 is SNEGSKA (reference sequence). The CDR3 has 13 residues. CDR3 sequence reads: CSARIGGGLEQYF. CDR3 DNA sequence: TGCAGTGCTAGAATTGGAGGGGGGCTGGAGCAGTACTTC.

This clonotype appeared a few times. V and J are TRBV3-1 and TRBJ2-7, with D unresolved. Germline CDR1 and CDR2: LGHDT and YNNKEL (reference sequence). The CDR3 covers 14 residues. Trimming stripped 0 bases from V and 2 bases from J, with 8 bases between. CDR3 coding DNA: TGTGCCAGCAGCCAAGATGGGGTAACCTACGAGCAGTACTTC. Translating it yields CASSQDGVTYEQYF.